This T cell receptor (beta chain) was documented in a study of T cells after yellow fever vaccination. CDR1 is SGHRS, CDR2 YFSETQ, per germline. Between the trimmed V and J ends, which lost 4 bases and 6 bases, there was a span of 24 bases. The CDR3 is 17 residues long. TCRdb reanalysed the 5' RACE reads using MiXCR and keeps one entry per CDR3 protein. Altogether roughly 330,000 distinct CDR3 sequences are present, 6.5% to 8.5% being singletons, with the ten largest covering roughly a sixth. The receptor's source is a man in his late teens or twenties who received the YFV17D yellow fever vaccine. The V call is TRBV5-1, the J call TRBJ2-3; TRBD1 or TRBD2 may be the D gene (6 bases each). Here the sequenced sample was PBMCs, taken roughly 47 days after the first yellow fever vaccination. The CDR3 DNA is TGCGCCAGCAGCGGAGGGGGGACCCCCAGGTTAAAGGATACGCAGTATTTT. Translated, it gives CASSGGGTPRLKDTQYF.